This TCR beta chain was recorded in a study of shared clonotypes between healthy human individuals (dated by TCRdb to the early 2020s). Study-level background: A few men and two women, aged 18 to 49 years, made up the cohort. For each donor, CD4 naive and CD4 memory were each run on three plates, CD8 naive on two plates, and CD8 memory on one plate. Different laboratories and diverse techniques were used to prepare libraries and sequence TCR repertoires, to increase sequencing depth and limit assay-specific biases. To estimate repertoire size and how much clonotype sharing occurs between individuals, the study deeply sequenced the blood TCR repertoires of 4 to 6 healthy adults. Per donor, leukapheresis produced somewhere between about 0.85 and 10 billion PBMCs. The paper as a whole reports these results and caveats: Incomplete sequencing was indicated by rarefaction of sorted-subset datasets, despite the large sequencing depth. Only blood was sampled, and tissue TCR repertoires likely differ from those in blood. Because the study included a small number of donors, the genetic and exposure-history diversity represented was limited. Clonotypes shared by all four sorted-subset donors showed higher generation probabilities than non-shared clonotypes. Based on pairwise subsampling, the degree of clonotype sharing among donors was expected to be affected by sequencing depth. Naive subsets generally had larger estimated clonotype richness than memory subsets. About 5% of naive CD4, 3.5% of naive CD8, 2.3% of memory CD4, and 0.4% of memory CD8 clonotypes were shared across several donors.

Using the deep immunoSEQ assay, TCR CDR3 regions were amplified from genomic DNA by multiplex PCR. Extracted genomic DNA from each cell subset was spread evenly across all wells of several immunoSEQ 96-well plates, with each plate serving as a replicate. For sorted subsets, about 210 ng of genomic DNA, equivalent to 25,000 to 35,000 T cell genomes, went into each replicate PCR. The purified libraries were quantified using a Qubit 3.0 fluorometer, sized with a Bioanalyzer 2100, and then quantified again using the KAPA Library Quantification kit. Every immunoSEQ 96-well plate was sequenced on a separate single-read 150-cycle Illumina NextSeq 550 flow cell. In the original analysis: The immunoSEQ output contained only junctional sequences without quality scores, so filtering could not match that applied to full-length reads. Sequences were annotated with PyIR, a Python wrapper for IgBLAST v1.9, using IMGT germline references to assign V/J genes and CDR3. Reads were removed for weak V/J assignments (E-value above 1e-6), missing CDR3, stop codons, out-of-frame junctions, or ambiguous translated residues. V3J clonotypes were defined as sequences sharing an identical inferred V gene, J gene, and CDR3 amino acid sequence. Percentage overlap between repertoires was calculated by dividing the number of shared unique clonotypes by the size of the smaller repertoire. Three approaches were used to assess repertoire richness: RTK rarefaction, the Chao1 estimator, and Recon v2.1 estimates of unobserved clonotypes. Generation probabilities for all TCRbeta clonotypes obtained by the gDNA method from several donors were computed using OLGA. Sourced from immuneACCESS, this table was stored by TCRdb with only in-frame sequences that have V and J called. A share of the clones is absent; for the studies checked, an unresolved V gene accounts for under half, and the remainder has no known explanation. For V, J and clone size, that table is used; D and trimming come from the DNA. For this sample the table gives approximately 1.5 million clones, of which about 98.5% were detected only once. Together, the top ten hold roughly 0.35% of the sample.

To note about this clone: No antigen is known for it. The sample holds no much larger clone one base away, and base qualities are not on file.

The donors were healthy, HIV-negative adults with no recently reported acute infections or vaccinations. Only Caucasian adults living in Nashville, Tennessee, USA were represented among the donors. CD4+ T cells were enriched by magnetic negative selection; naive cells were then positively selected on CD45RA, and the negative fraction formed the memory subset. After blood collection by leukapheresis, PBMCs were isolated using Ficoll-Histopaque density gradient centrifugation and then cryopreserved in the vapor phase of liquid nitrogen. Analytical flow cytometry was used to check the purity and quantity of every magnetically sorted T cell population. From each sorted fraction, genomic DNA was isolated and quantified by UV absorbance on a Nanodrop 2000c. V ends up 8 bases short and J 5 bases short, with an unmatched junction base count of 7. As encoded in the germline V gene, CDR1 is SGHTA while CDR2 is FQGTGA. CDR3 length: 13 amino acids, cysteine to phenylalanine. The retained sequence is limited to the CDR3, 39 bases, with the frame set at the first base.

This clonotype originated in a man aged 25-45 years in good health. The chain is assembled from TRBV7-3 and TRBJ2-5; TRBD2 matches 8 bases in the middle. Sequenced sample: naive CD4+ T cells sorted from blood. The meaning of the sample's cell subset or site label: CD45RA+ positively selected. The DNA sequence is as follows: TGTGCCAGCGCGGGGGGCGCGGGGGAGACCCAGTACTTC. Its translation is CASAGGAGETQYF.